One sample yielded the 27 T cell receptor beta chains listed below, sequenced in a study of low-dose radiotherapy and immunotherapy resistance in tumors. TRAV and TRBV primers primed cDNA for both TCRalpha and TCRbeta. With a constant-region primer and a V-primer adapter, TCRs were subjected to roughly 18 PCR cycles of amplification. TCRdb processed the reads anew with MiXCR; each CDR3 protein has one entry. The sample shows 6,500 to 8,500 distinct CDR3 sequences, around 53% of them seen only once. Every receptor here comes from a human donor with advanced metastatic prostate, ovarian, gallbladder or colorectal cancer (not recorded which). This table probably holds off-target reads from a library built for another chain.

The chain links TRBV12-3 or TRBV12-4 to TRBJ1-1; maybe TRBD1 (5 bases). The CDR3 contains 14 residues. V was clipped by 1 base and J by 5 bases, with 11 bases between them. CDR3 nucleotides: TGTGCCAGCAGTTTAGACGGGGGGGGTACTGAAGCTTTCTTT. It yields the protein CASSLDGGGTEAFF.

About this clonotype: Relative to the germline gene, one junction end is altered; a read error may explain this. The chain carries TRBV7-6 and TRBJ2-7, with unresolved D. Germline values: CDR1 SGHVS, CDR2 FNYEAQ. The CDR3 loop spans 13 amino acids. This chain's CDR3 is CASSPPGSYEQYF. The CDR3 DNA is TGTGCTAGCAGCCCTCCCGGGTCCTACGAGCAGTACTTC.

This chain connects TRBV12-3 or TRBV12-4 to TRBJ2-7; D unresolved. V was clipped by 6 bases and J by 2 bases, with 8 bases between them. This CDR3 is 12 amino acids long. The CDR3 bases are TGTGCCAGCAGCCGGCGGACCTACGAGCAGTACTTC. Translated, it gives CASSRRTYEQYF.

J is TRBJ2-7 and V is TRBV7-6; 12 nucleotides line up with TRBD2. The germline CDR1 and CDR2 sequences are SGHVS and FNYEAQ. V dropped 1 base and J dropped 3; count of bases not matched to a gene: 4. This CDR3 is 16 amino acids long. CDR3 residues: CASSLGLAGEVYEQYF. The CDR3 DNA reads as TGTGCCAGCAGCTTAGGACTAGCGGGAGAAGTCTACGAGCAGTACTTC.

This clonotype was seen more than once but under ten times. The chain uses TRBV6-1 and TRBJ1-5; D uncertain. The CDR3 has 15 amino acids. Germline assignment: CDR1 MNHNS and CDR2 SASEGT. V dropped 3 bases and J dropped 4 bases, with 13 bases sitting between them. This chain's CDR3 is CASSESSVANQPQHF. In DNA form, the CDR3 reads TGTGCCAGCAGTGAGTCTAGTGTAGCGAATCAGCCCCAGCATTTT.

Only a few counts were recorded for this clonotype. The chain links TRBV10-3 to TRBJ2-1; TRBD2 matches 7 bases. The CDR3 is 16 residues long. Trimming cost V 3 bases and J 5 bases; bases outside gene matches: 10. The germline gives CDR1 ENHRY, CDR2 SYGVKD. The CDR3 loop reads CAISDVGSGVDNEQFF. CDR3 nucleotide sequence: TGTGCCATCAGTGACGTTGGAAGCGGGGTAGACAATGAGCAGTTCTTC.

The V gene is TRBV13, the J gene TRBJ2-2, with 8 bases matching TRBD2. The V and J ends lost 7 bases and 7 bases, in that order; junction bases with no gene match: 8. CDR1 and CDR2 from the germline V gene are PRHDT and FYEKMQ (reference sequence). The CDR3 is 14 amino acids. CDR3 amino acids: CASNAGGEDGELFF. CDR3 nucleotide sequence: TGTGCCAGCAACGCGGGGGGAGAGGACGGGGAGCTGTTTTTT.

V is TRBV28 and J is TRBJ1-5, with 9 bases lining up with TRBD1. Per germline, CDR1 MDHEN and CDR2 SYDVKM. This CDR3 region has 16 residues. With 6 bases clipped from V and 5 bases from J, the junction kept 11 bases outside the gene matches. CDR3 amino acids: CASRAGGTGTYQPQHF. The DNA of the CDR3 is TGTGCCAGCAGGGCCGGAGGGACAGGGACGTATCAGCCCCAGCATTTT.

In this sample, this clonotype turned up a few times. The CDR3 DNA reads as TGTGCCAGCAGTTCAGCCGGCTACACCTTC. Amino acids: CASSSAGYTF. The J gene is TRBJ1-2, the V gene TRBV28; unclear D gene. CDR3 length: 10 residues. V dropped 4 bases and J dropped 8 bases, with 5 bases sitting between them. Germline assignment: CDR1 MDHEN and CDR2 SYDVKM.

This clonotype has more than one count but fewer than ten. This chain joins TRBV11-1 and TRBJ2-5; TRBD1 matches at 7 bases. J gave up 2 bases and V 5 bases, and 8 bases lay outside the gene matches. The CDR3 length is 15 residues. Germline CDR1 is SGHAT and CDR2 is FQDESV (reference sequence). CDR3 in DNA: TGTGCCAGCAGCCTTACCGGGACAGCGCAAGAGACCCAGTACTTC. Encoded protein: CASSLTGTAQETQYF.

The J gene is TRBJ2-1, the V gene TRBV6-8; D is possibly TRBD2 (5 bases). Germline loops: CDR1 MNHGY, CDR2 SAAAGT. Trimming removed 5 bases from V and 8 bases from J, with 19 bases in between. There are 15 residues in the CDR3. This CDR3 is CASSPLEERLDEQFF. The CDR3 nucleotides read TGTGCCAGCAGTCCGCTTGAGGAGCGGCTTGATGAGCAGTTCTTC.

CDR3 protein: CASSQEDYGYTF. The CDR3 DNA reads TGTGCCAGCAGCCAAGAGGACTATGGCTACACCTTC. The chain uses TRBV3-1 and TRBJ1-2; D is uncertain. Germline V lookup: CDR1 LGHDT, CDR2 YNNKEL (reference sequence). CDR3 size: 12 residues. Trimming shortened V by 0 bases and J by 3 bases, and 2 bases separated the two germline ends.

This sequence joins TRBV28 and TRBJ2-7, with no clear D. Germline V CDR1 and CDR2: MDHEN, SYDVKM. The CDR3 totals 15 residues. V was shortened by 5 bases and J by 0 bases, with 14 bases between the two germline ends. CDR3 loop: CASSPLTPSSYEQYF. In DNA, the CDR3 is TGTGCCAGCAGTCCCCTGACACCTAGCTCCTACGAGCAGTACTTC.

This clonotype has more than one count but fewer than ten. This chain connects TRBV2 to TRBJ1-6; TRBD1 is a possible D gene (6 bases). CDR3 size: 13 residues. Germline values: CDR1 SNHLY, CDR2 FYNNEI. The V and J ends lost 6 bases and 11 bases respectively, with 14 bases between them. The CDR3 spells CASRIQGGTPLHF. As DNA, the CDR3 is TGTGCCAGCAGGATACAGGGAGGGACACCCCTCCACTTT.

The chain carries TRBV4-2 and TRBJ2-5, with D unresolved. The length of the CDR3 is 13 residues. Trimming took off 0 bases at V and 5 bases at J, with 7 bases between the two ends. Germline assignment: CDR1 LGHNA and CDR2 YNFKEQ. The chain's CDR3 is CASSQDVAETQYF. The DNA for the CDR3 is TGTGCCAGCAGCCAAGACGTGGCGGAGACCCAGTACTTC.

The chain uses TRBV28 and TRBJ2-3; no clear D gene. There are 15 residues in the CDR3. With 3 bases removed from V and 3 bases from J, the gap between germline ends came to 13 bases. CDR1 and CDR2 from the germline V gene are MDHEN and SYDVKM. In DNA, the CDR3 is TGTGCCAGCAGTTTGGACCAACTCGGGACAGATACGCAGTATTTT. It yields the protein CASSLDQLGTDTQYF.

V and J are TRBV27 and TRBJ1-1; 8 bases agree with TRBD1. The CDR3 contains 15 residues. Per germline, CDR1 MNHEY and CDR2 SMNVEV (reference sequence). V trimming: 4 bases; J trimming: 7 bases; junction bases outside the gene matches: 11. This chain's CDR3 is CASSSPRGRDGEAFF. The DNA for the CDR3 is TGTGCCAGCAGTTCTCCCAGGGGGCGTGATGGTGAAGCTTTCTTT.

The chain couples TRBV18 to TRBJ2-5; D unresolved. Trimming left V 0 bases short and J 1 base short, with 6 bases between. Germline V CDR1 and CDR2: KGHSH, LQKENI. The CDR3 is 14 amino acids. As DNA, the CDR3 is TGTGCCAGCTCACCACCGGCTTTCCAAGAGACCCAGTACTTC. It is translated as CASSPPAFQETQYF. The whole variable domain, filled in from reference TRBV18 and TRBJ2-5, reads NAGVMQNPRHLVRRRGQEARLRCSPMKGHSHVYWYRQLPEEGLKFMVYLQKENIIDESGMPKERFSAEFPKEGPSILRIQQVVRGDSAAYFCASSPPAFQETQYFGPGTRLLVL.

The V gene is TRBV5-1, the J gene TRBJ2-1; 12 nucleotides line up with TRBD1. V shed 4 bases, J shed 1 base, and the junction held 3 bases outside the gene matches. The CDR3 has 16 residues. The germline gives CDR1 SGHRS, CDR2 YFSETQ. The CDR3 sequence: CASSRGQGASYNEQFF. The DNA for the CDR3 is TGCGCCAGCAGCAGGGGACAGGGGGCTTCCTACAATGAGCAGTTCTTC. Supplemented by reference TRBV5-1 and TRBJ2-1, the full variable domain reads KAGVTQTPRYLIKTRGQQVTLSCSPISGHRSVSWYQQTPGQGLQFLFEYFSETQRNKGNFPGRFSGRQFSNSRSEMNVSTLELGDSALYLCASSRGQGASYNEQFFGPGTRLTVL.

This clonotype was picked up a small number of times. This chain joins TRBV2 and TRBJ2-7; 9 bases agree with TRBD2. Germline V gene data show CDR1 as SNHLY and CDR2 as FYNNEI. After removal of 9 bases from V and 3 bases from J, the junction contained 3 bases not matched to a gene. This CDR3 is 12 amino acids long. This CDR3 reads CASQRGVYEQYF. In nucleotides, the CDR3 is TGTGCCAGTCAGCGGGGGGTCTACGAGCAGTACTTC. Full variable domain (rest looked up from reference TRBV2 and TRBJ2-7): EPEVTQTPSHQVTQMGQEVILRCVPISNHLYFYWYRQILGQKVEFLVSFYNNEISEKSEIFDDQFSVERPDGSNFTLKIRSTKLEDSAMYFCASQRGVYEQYFGPGTRLTVT.

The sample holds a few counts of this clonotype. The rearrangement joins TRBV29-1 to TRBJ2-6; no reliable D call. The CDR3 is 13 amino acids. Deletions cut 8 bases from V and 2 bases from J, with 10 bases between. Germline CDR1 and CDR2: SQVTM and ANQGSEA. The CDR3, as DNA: TGCAGCACCAAGGCCCCTGGGGCCAACGTCCTGACTTTC. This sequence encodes CSTKAPGANVLTF.

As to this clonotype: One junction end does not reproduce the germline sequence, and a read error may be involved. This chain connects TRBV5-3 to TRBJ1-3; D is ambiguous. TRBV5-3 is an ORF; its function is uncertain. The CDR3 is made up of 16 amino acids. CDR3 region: CASSSLPWGAGNTIYF. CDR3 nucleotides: TGTGCCAGCAGCTCCCTGCCTTGGGGTGCTGGAAACACCATATATTTT.

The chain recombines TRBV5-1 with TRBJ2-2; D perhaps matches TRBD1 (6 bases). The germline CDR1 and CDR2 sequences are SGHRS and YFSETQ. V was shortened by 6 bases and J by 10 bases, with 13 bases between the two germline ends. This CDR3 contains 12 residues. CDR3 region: CASKGTTPELFF. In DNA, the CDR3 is TGCGCCAGCAAGGGGACAACCCCGGAGCTGTTTTTT.

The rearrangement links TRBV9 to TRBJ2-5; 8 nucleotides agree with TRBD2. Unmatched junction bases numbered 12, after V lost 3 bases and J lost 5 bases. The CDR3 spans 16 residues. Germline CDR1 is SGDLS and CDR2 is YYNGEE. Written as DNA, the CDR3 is TGTGCCAGCAGCGCATCCCTCTCGGGAGGGCCGGAGACCCAGTACTTC. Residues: CASSASLSGGPETQYF.

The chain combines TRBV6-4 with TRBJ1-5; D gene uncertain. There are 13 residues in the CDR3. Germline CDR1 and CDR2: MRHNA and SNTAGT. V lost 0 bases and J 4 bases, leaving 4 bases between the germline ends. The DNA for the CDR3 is TGTGCCAGCAGTGACTCGCCGAATCAGCCCCAGCATTTT. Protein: CASSDSPNQPQHF.

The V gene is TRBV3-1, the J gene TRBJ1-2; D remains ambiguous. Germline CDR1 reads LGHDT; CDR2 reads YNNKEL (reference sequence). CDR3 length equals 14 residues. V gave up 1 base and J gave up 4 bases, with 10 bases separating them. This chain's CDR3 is CASSQGPPGYGYTF. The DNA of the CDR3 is TGTGCCAGCAGCCAAGGACCCCCCGGCTATGGCTACACCTTC.

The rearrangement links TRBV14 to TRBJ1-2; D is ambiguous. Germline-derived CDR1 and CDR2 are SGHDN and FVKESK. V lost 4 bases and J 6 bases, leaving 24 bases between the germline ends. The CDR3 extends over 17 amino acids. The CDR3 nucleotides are TGTGCCAGCAGCCTTTCGGAATTACTGGGCCGGTTAGATGGCTACACCTTC. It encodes CASSLSELLGRLDGYTF.